The clone carrying this T cell receptor (beta chain) has ten or more counts. Preparing the TCRbeta library involved the use of unique molecular identifiers. A single record per CDR3 protein comes from TCRdb applying MiXCR to the PCR reads. In the table there are roughly 190,000 distinct CDR3 sequences, roughly 15% of which are singletons. Trimming took 0 bases from V and 2 from J, leaving 11 bases between them. The germline V gene encodes CDR1 SGHAT and CDR2 FQNNGV. CDR3 length: 15 residues. The data derive from a study of T-cell reconstitution after alpha-beta-depleted transplantation in children. This specimen was PBMCs from the stem cell graft donor, taken from the stem cell graft. V and J are TRBV11-2 and TRBJ2-7; perhaps TRBD1 as D (6 bases). This clonotype was sampled from a human donor who donated a stem cell graft to a child with acute lymphoblastic leukemia. The CDR3 region is CASSLDRGSAYEQYF. The CDR3 nucleotides read TGTGCCAGCAGCTTAGATAGGGGGTCGGCCTACGAGCAGTACTTC.